These T cell receptor beta chains were read from a single sample in a study of T-cell memory formation after mild COVID-19. MiXCR, applied by TCRdb to the 5' RACE reads, yields one record per CDR3 protein. This table has roughly 560,000 distinct CDR3 sequences, roughly 20% appearing once. The material sequenced was PBMCs or a T cell subset sorted from them (not recorded which). The receptor source for this set is an adult woman who had mild COVID-19 (a few samples of this study predate the infection). Cell type and time point are not known. Both conserved end residues are part of each CDR3. D genes are given only for firm matches.

J: TRBJ1-2
V: TRBV7-9
D: TRBD1
CDR3: CASSSTGTDYGYTF

J: TRBJ2-2
V: TRBV15
D: .
CDR3: CATSRVAGELFF

J: TRBJ2-7
V: TRBV12-3/TRBV12-4
D: TRBD1
CDR3: CASSSSPGTGGTYEQYF

J: TRBJ1-1
V: TRBV29-1
D: .
CDR3: CSAGTRALNTEAFF

J: TRBJ2-5
V: TRBV7-6
D: TRBD1
CDR3: CASSLGTGYQETQYF

J: TRBJ2-7
V: TRBV29-1
D: .
CDR3: CSVGEGQAYEQYF

J: TRBJ2-1
V: TRBV6-5
D: .
CDR3: CASSYSRRGYNEQFF

J: TRBJ2-1
V: TRBV12-3/TRBV12-4
D: .
CDR3: CASSFTGTEQFF

J: TRBJ2-5
V: TRBV14
D: .
CDR3: CASSPPGHFQETQYF

J: TRBJ1-2
V: TRBV2
D: TRBD1
CDR3: CASTGVDRVHGYTF

J: TRBJ2-1
V: TRBV30
D: .
CDR3: CAWSVRGAEFF

J: TRBJ1-1
V: TRBV5-6
D: .
CDR3: CASSLGGGPTEAFF

J: TRBJ2-7
V: TRBV6-6
D: .
CDR3: CASRADGYEQYF

J: TRBJ2-3
V: TRBV5-1
D: TRBD2
CDR3: CASRFTAGATDTQYF

J: TRBJ1-2
V: TRBV5-1
D: TRBD1
CDR3: CASSAGQFYGYTF

J: TRBJ2-3
V: TRBV7-2
D: .
CDR3: CASSLAMASGDTQYF